Presented here are 14 T cell receptor beta chains from one specimen sequenced in a study of early T cells in non-severe SARS-CoV-2 infection. TCRdb recomputed calls from the 5' RACE reads with MiXCR, one row per CDR3 protein. There are about 110,000 distinct CDR3 sequences in the sample; 11% occur only once, and about 8% lies in the top ten. What was sequenced was whole blood. Receptors were obtained from an adult who was a healthcare worker with PCR-confirmed SARS-CoV-2 infection or an uninfected control (not recorded which).

This clonotype was observed many times. The chain joins TRBV7-9 to TRBJ1-1; maybe TRBD1 (5 bases). With 7 bases removed from V and 1 base from J, the gap between germline ends came to 10 bases. The CDR3 is 13 amino acids. Germline V gene lookup returns CDR1 SEHNR and CDR2 FQNEAQ (reference sequence). CDR3 nucleotide sequence: TGTGCCAGCACAGGGACGACGAACACTGAAGCTTTCTTT. Residues: CASTGTTNTEAFF.

This clonotype was observed many times. The genes are TRBV12-3 or TRBV12-4 and TRBJ2-1; 15 positions match TRBD2. The CDR3 totals 15 residues. The V gene end was trimmed by 6 bases and the J gene end by 8 bases; junction bases not matched to a gene: 5. This chain's CDR3 is CASSLGLAGGDEQFF. The CDR3 nucleotides read TGTGCCAGCAGCCTGGGACTAGCGGGAGGCGATGAGCAGTTCTTC.

J is TRBJ2-2 and V is TRBV7-3, with unresolved D. Germline V gives CDR1 SGHTA, CDR2 FQGTGA. Trimming removed 5 bases at V and 8 bases at J, with 12 bases between. The CDR3 covers 13 residues. The CDR3 loop is CASSRNFGGELFF. In nucleotides, the CDR3 is TGTGCCAGCAGCCGAAACTTTGGAGGGGAGCTGTTTTTT.

This clonotype was recorded at least ten times. The chain couples TRBV27 to TRBJ1-2, with D perhaps TRBD1 (5 bases). Looked up from germline, CDR1 is MNHEY and CDR2 is SMNVEV (reference sequence). Trimming stripped 7 bases from V and 6 bases from J, with 12 bases between. The CDR3 totals 12 residues. The CDR3 is CASKTGPNGYTF. CDR3 in DNA: TGTGCCAGCAAAACAGGACCCAATGGCTACACCTTC.

This chain joins TRBV12-3 or TRBV12-4 and TRBJ2-2; D is ambiguous. The CDR3 runs to 14 residues. Trimming shortened V by 4 bases and J by 8 bases, and 14 bases separated the two germline ends. CDR3 sequence (DNA): TGTGCCAGCAGTTCAACCGTGAGGACGGGGGAGCTGTTTTTT. Protein: CASSSTVRTGELFF.

This clonotype has only a few counts. The chain carries TRBV7-9 and TRBJ2-5; D is unclear. This CDR3 has 12 amino acids. V was pared by 2 bases and J by 5 bases, with 6 bases between. Germline V gives CDR1 SEHNR, CDR2 FQNEAQ (reference sequence). The CDR3 DNA sequence: TGTGCCAGCAGCTTAACGGTTGAGACCCAGTACTTC. Amino acid sequence: CASSLTVETQYF.

This clonotype was counted many times. This chain joins TRBV12-3 or TRBV12-4 and TRBJ2-1; D not certain. V lost 4 bases and J lost 2, with 6 bases in between. CDR3 length: 13 amino acids. The chain's CDR3 is CASSSDPYNEQFF. The CDR3 DNA is TGTGCCAGCAGTTCGGACCCCTACAATGAGCAGTTCTTC.

This clonotype was counted between two and nine times. The V call is TRBV28, the J call TRBJ1-2; tentative D call: TRBD1 (5 bases). Germline V CDR1 and CDR2: MDHEN, SYDVKM. Between the trimmed V and J ends, which lost 4 bases and 4 bases, there was a span of 19 bases. CDR3 length: 16 amino acids. The CDR3 region is CASSSEGLTPSYGYTF. DNA for the CDR3: TGTGCCAGCAGTTCCGAGGGACTGACACCCTCCTATGGCTACACCTTC.

The chain joins TRBV29-1 to TRBJ1-1, with D uncertain. V lost 5 bases and J lost 4, with 5 bases in between. The CDR3 length is 10 residues. The V gene's germline CDR1 is SQVTM and CDR2 ANQGSEA. CDR3 in amino acids: CSVPGTEAFF. In DNA, the CDR3 is TGCAGCGTTCCGGGCACTGAAGCTTTCTTT.

The J gene is TRBJ2-4, the V gene TRBV6-2 or TRBV6-3; D possibly corresponds to TRBD1 (6 bases). V gave up 6 bases and J gave up 2 bases, with 11 bases separating them. Per the germline V gene, CDR1 is MNHEY and CDR2 is SVGEGT. This CDR3 spans 14 amino acids. CDR3 sequence (DNA): TGTGCCAGCAGACAGGGTCCAACCAAAAACATTCAGTACTTC. Translated, it gives CASRQGPTKNIQYF.

The chain combines TRBV30 with TRBJ2-7; no reliable D call. Trimming left V 0 bases short and J 3 bases short, with 9 bases between. This CDR3 comprises 13 residues. The germline V gene encodes CDR1 GTSNPN and CDR2 SVGIG (reference sequence). The CDR3: CAWSVPSGYEQYF. CDR3 coding DNA: TGTGCCTGGAGTGTCCCGTCCGGCTACGAGCAGTACTTC. The variable domain in full, with the rest retrieved from reference TRBV30 and TRBJ2-7, is SQTIHQWPATLVQPVGSPLSLECTVEGTSNPNLYWYRQAAGRGLQLLFYSVGIGQISSEVPQNLSASRPQDRQFILSSKKLLLSDSGFYLCAWSVPSGYEQYFGPGTRLTVT.

A word on this clonotype: A single base separates this from a much larger clone, so it may be a read error. This rearrangement joins TRBV24-1 to TRBJ2-5; either TRBD1 or TRBD2 may supply D (5 bases each). The germline V gene has CDR1 KGHDR and CDR2 SFDVKD. CDR3 length: 17 amino acids. The CDR3 loop reads CVTSDVDGRGDEETQYF. The CDR3 nucleotides are TGTGTCACCAGTGATGTTGACGGCAGAGGGGATGAAGAGACCCAGTACTTC.

In this sample, this clonotype turned up many times. This chain uses TRBV24-1 with TRBJ2-5; TRBD1 aligns across 10 bases. From germline, CDR1 is KGHDR and CDR2 SFDVKD. This CDR3 spans 16 amino acids. V trimming: 2 bases; J trimming: 1 base; junction bases outside the gene matches: 3. The CDR3 spells CATSDSRTGGQETQYF. The CDR3 region has the DNA TGTGCCACCAGTGATTCCCGGACAGGGGGCCAAGAGACCCAGTACTTC.

This clonotype was recorded a few times. The chain links TRBV2 to TRBJ2-1; 10 bases agree with TRBD2. The CDR3 length is 15 residues. CDR1 SNHLY and CDR2 FYNNEI come from the germline V gene. The junction had 7 bases not matched to a gene; V was cut back by 6 bases and J by 5 bases. The CDR3 here is CASRGGLAVHNEQFF. CDR3 in DNA: TGTGCCAGCAGAGGAGGACTAGCGGTACACAATGAGCAGTTCTTC.